These 19 T cell receptor beta chains share one sample of origin, sequenced in a study of cytomegalovirus exposure and HLA in healthy donors. The study ran its PCR with 60 Vbeta and 13 Jbeta primers. TCRdb's table, derived via immunoSEQ multiplex PCR, lists solely in-frame clones and lacks some. Of roughly 120,000 clones in the sample, approximately 61% were seen once. Specimen: PBMCs. Source of these receptors: a man younger than 45 in good health and CMV-seropositive.

This clone has only one observation. The DNA for the CDR3 is TGTGCCAGCTCCCCCGGACTAGCGGAAGAGACCCAGTACTTC. Translation gives CASSPGLAEETQYF. V gene TRBV18 combines with J gene TRBJ2-5; 10 bases match TRBD2. J was trimmed by 3 bases and V by 6 bases; bases with no gene match: 4. The CDR3 has 14 amino acids. Per germline, CDR1 KGHSH and CDR2 LQKENI. Full variable domain (missing parts from reference TRBV18 and TRBJ2-5): NAGVMQNPRHLVRRRGQEARLRCSPMKGHSHVYWYRQLPEEGLKFMVYLQKENIIDESGMPKERFSAEFPKEGPSILRIQQVVRGDSAAYFCASSPGLAEETQYFGPGTRLLVL.

The rearrangement uses TRBV6-1 and TRBJ1-3; D might be TRBD1 (5 bases). This CDR3 comprises 13 residues. Germline V gene data show CDR1 as MNHNS and CDR2 as SASEGT. Deletions cut 6 bases from V and 16 bases from J, with 22 bases between. This CDR3 reads CASRGQSGRSRYF. The CDR3 nucleotides are TGTGCCAGCAGGGGGCAATCCGGTCGATCGAGGTATTTT.

V is TRBV28 and J is TRBJ1-5; D gene uncertain. Trimming pared 10 bases from V and 2 bases from J, leaving 6 bases between. The length of the CDR3 is 11 residues. Germline CDR1 is MDHEN and CDR2 is SYDVKM. Here the CDR3 DNA reads TGTGCCACCTCAGGCAATCAGCCCCAGCATTTT. This gives the protein CATSGNQPQHF. Filled out from reference TRBV28 and TRBJ1-5, the complete variable domain reads DVKVTQSSRYLVKRTGEKVFLECVQDMDHENMFWYRQDPGLGLRLIYFSYDVKMKEKGDIPEGYSVSREKKERFSLILESASTNQTSMYLCATSGNQPQHFGDGTRLSIL.

This chain links TRBV4-2 with TRBJ1-1; weak D call: TRBD1 (6 bases). This CDR3 comprises 17 residues. Looked up from germline, CDR1 is LGHNA and CDR2 is YNFKEQ. The V and J ends lost 3 bases and 1 base respectively, with 18 bases between them. For the CDR3, the DNA is TGTGCCAGCAGCCACGGGGAACGGGACATAAGGAACACTGAAGCTTTCTTT. Protein sequence: CASSHGERDIRNTEAFF.

This chain connects TRBV6-1 to TRBJ2-2, with a possible D match to TRBD1 (7 bases). Germline-derived CDR1 and CDR2 are MNHNS and SASEGT. The CDR3 contains 14 residues. Deletions cut 8 bases from V and 1 base from J, with 11 bases between. CDR3 bases: TGTGCCAGCCGGAGGGGGCTGAACACCGGGGAGCTGTTTTTT. Its translation: CASRRGLNTGELFF.

This sequence joins TRBV4-2 and TRBJ1-3; no firm D call. The germline V and J ends were trimmed by 1 base and 0 bases, with 7 bases remaining between them. This CDR3 is built from 15 residues. Germline V gene data show CDR1 as LGHNA and CDR2 as YNFKEQ. CDR3 region: CASSQVSRSGNTIYF. For the CDR3, the DNA is TGTGCCAGCAGCCAAGTAAGCCGCTCTGGAAACACCATATATTTT.

The chain employs TRBV4-3 and TRBJ2-7, with TRBD2 identical over 11 bases. CDR3 length: 15 amino acids. Germline lookup yields CDR1 LGHNA and CDR2 YSLEER. V shed 6 bases, J shed 0 bases, and the junction held 4 bases outside the gene matches. CDR3 protein: CASSRTSGFSYEQYF. CDR3 sequence (DNA): TGCGCCAGCAGTCGGACTAGCGGGTTCTCCTACGAGCAGTACTTC.

This chain links TRBV5-8 with TRBJ1-2, with 8 nucleotides matching TRBD1. Germline trimming cut 0 bases from V and 2 bases from J; bases unmatched to any gene: 0. Germline CDR1 reads SGHTS; CDR2 reads YDEGEE. CDR3 length equals 14 residues. The CDR3 nucleotides read TGTGCCAGCAGCTTGGGGACAGGGAACTATGGCTACACCTTC. Its translation: CASSLGTGNYGYTF.

V and J are TRBV7-3 and TRBJ2-7, with D possibly matching TRBD1 (5 bases). V lost 6 bases to trimming and J lost 6 bases, with 15 bases between them. Germline assignment: CDR1 SGHTA and CDR2 FQGTGA. The CDR3 is 13 amino acids. Here the CDR3 DNA reads TGTGCCAGCAGTTCGGCAGGGTCTCGCGAGCAGTACTTC. This translates into CASSSAGSREQYF. Filled out from reference TRBV7-3 and TRBJ2-7, the complete variable domain reads GAGVSQTPSNKVTEKGKYVELRCDPISGHTALYWYRQSLGQGPEFLIYFQGTGAADDSGLPNDRFFAVRPEGSVSTLKIQRTERGDSAVYLCASSSAGSREQYFGPGTRLTVT.

V and J are TRBV6-6 and TRBJ1-1, with a possible D match to TRBD1 (5 bases). The CDR3 has 16 residues. CDR1 is MNHNY, CDR2 SVGAGI, per germline (reference sequence). Trimming took off 6 bases at V and 4 bases at J, with 21 bases between the two ends. For the CDR3, the DNA is TGTGCCAGCAGCCTCAGGAGGGACGCAGGTGGCACTGAAGCTTTCTTT. It translates to CASSLRRDAGGTEAFF.

Turning to this clone: This same CDR3 is encoded by further DNA sequences in the sample. The chain couples TRBV2 to TRBJ2-3; 7 bases agree with TRBD2. The ends lost 6 bases at V and 2 bases at J; junction bases unmatched: 8. The V gene's germline CDR1 is SNHLY and CDR2 FYNNEI. The CDR3 contains 15 residues. This CDR3 reads CASRDRLALTDTQYF. CDR3 in DNA: TGTGCCAGCAGAGATAGACTAGCCCTCACAGATACGCAGTATTTT.

The V and J genes are TRBV15 and TRBJ1-1, with D possibly TRBD1 on 5 matching bases. From germline, CDR1 is LNHNV and CDR2 YYDKDF (reference sequence). This CDR3 contains 14 residues. Trimming took 0 bases from V and 4 from J, leaving 9 bases between them. For the CDR3, the DNA is TGTGCCACCAGCAGAGATCAGGGAGGCACTGAAGCTTTCTTT. As protein: CATSRDQGGTEAFF. The full variable domain, completed using reference TRBV15 and TRBJ1-1, is DAMVIQNPRYQVTQFGKPVTLSCSQTLNHNVMYWYQQKSSQAPKLLFHYYDKDFNNEADTPDNFQSRRPNTSFCFLDIRSPGLGDTAMYLCATSRDQGGTEAFFGQGTRLTVV.

The genes are TRBV2 and TRBJ2-5, with 8 bases that match TRBD1. Per germline, CDR1 SNHLY and CDR2 FYNNEI. J gave up 4 bases and V 8 bases, and 9 bases lay outside the gene matches. The length of the CDR3 is 14 residues. CDR3: CASGPGQVGETQYF. The CDR3 region has the DNA TGTGCCAGCGGTCCGGGACAGGTAGGAGAGACCCAGTACTTC.

The J gene is TRBJ2-1, the V gene TRBV30; unclear D gene. With 5 bases removed from V and 9 bases from J, the gap between germline ends came to 11 bases. CDR1 is GTSNPN, CDR2 SVGIG, per germline (reference sequence). This CDR3 is 11 amino acids long. CDR3 in DNA: TGTGCCTGGGAAGCTGAGAGTGAGCAGTTCTTC. It specifies CAWEAESEQFF.

The chain carries TRBV10-3 and TRBJ1-1, with TRBD1 matching 11 bases. This CDR3 region has 17 residues. V gave up 3 bases and J gave up 1 base; unmatched junction bases: 7. Germline V lookup: CDR1 ENHRY, CDR2 SYGVKD. The CDR3 region is CAISDRTGGASNTEAFF. In DNA, the CDR3 is TGTGCCATCAGTGATCGGACAGGGGGCGCGTCGAACACTGAAGCTTTCTTT.

This clone has a single count. This chain uses TRBV7-9 with TRBJ1-1, with 10 bases fitting TRBD1. J gave up 5 bases and V 3 bases, and 3 bases lay outside the gene matches. CDR3 length equals 14 residues. Germline V CDR1 and CDR2: SEHNR, FQNEAQ (reference sequence). The CDR3 sequence: CASSFKDRGTEAFF. CDR3 coding DNA: TGTGCCAGCAGCTTCAAGGACAGGGGGACTGAAGCTTTCTTT.

V gene TRBV10-1 combines with J gene TRBJ2-1; 9 bases line up with TRBD2. CDR3 size: 19 residues. CDR1 and CDR2 (germline): WNHNN, SYGVQD (reference sequence). V lost 6 bases, J lost 2 bases, and 17 bases stayed unmatched. The CDR3 protein is CASRPRAPGGRAPYNEQFF. CDR3 DNA sequence: TGCGCCAGCAGACCCAGAGCCCCGGGCGGGAGGGCCCCCTACAATGAGCAGTTCTTC.

The chain uses TRBV7-6 and TRBJ2-3, with D tentatively TRBD2 (5 bases). Trimming stripped 1 base from V and 7 bases from J, with 15 bases between. The CDR3 is 15 residues long. The germline gives CDR1 SGHVS, CDR2 FNYEAQ. The CDR3 sequence: CASSLGLASGNTQYF. As DNA, the CDR3 is TGTGCCAGCAGCTTAGGGCTAGCCTCGGGGAATACGCAGTATTTT.

In its sample, this clone was seen once. Distinct nucleotide sequences in the sample also encode this CDR3. The rearrangement joins TRBV4-1 to TRBJ2-7; 8 bases agree with TRBD2. There are 16 residues in the CDR3. Germline CDR1 MGHRA, CDR2 YSYEKL. Trimming removed 1 base from V and 2 bases from J; junction bases left unmatched: 7. CDR3 nucleotide sequence: TGCGCCAGCAGCCAAGTCGGGCTAGCGGGTCCCTACGAGCAGTACTTC. It yields the protein CASSQVGLAGPYEQYF.